This T cell receptor (beta chain) was sequenced during a study of response to subunit inactivated influenza vaccine. TCRdb re-called the RT-PCR reads with MiXCR, one entry per CDR3 protein. The table includes 550,000 to 650,000 distinct CDR3 sequences, around 11% detected once. The CDR3 totals 16 residues. The V segment lost 10 bases and the J segment 2 bases; nucleotides outside the gene matches: 15. Germline V gene lookup returns CDR1 MNHEY and CDR2 SVGEGT. The rearrangement joins TRBV6-2 or TRBV6-3 to TRBJ2-7; 9 bases are a match to TRBD2. The material sequenced was PBMCs from blood, taken on the day of vaccination. The clonotype was recovered from a middle-aged man who received an inactivated influenza vaccine. CDR3 region: CATESQERGEPYEQYF. The CDR3 nucleotides read TGTGCCACTGAGTCTCAGGAGCGGGGGGAGCCCTACGAGCAGTACTTC.